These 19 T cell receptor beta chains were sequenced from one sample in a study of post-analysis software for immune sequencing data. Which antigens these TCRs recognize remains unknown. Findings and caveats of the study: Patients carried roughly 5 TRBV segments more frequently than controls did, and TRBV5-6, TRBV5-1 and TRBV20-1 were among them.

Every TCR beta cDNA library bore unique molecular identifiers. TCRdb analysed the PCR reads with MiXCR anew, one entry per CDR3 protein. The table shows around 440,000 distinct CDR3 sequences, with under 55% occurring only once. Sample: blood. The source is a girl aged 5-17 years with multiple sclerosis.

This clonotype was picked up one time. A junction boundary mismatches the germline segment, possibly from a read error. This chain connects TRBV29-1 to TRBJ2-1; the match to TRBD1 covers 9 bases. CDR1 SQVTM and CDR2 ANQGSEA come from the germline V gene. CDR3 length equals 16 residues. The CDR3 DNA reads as TGCAGCGTTGAAGGGACCCCGGACAGGGGCTACAATGGGCAGTTCTTC. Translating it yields CSVEGTPDRGYNGQFF.

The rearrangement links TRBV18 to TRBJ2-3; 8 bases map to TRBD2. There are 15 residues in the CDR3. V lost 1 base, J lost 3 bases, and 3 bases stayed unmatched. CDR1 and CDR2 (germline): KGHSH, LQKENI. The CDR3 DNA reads TGTGCCAGCTCACCACGTCCGGGAGGGACAGATACGCAGTATTTT. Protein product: CASSPRPGGTDTQYF.

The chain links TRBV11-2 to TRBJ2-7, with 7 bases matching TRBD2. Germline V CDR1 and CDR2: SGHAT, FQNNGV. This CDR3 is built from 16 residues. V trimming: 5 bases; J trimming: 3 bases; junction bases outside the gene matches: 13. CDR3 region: CASSPPVRDYIYEQYF. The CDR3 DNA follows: TGTGCCAGCAGCCCACCCGTCCGGGACTACATCTACGAGCAGTACTTC.

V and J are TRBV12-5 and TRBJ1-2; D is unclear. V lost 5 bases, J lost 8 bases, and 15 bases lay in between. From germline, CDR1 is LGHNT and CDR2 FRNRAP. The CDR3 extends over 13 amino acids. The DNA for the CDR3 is TGTGCTAGTGGTCTAGGCGGATCCCGGGGCTACACCTTC. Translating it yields CASGLGGSRGYTF.

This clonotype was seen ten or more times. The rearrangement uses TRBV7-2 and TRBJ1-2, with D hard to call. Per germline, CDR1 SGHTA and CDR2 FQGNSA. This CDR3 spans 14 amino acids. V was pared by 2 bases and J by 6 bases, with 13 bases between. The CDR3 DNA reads TGTGCCAGCAGCTTATCCATGCCCGGCAATGGCTACACCTTC. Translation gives CASSLSMPGNGYTF.

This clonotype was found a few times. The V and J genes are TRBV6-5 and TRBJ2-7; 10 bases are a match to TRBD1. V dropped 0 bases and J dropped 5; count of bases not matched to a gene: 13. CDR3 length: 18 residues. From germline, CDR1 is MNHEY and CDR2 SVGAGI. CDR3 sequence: CASSYSKFAGTGDHEQYF. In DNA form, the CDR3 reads TGTGCCAGCAGTTACTCGAAGTTCGCGGGGACAGGGGACCACGAGCAGTACTTC.

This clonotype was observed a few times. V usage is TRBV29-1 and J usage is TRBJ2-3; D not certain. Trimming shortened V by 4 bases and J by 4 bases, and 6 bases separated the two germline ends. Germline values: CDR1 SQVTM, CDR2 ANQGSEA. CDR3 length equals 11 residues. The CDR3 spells CSVVGPDTQYF. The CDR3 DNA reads TGCAGCGTTGTTGGACCAGATACGCAGTATTTT.

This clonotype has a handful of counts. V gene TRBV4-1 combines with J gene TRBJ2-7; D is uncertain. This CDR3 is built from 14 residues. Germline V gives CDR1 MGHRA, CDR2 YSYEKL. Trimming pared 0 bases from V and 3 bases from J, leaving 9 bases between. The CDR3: CASSQDPNFYEQYF. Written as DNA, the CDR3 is TGCGCCAGCAGCCAAGATCCGAATTTCTACGAGCAGTACTTC.

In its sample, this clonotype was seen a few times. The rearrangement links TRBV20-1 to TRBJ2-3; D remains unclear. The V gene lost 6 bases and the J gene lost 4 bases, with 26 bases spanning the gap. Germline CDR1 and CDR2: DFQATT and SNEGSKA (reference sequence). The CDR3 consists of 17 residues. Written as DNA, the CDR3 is TGCAGTGCCCGCTGGTCCCACAAAACCTTGGGCCCAGATACGCAGTATTTT. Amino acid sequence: CSARWSHKTLGPDTQYF.

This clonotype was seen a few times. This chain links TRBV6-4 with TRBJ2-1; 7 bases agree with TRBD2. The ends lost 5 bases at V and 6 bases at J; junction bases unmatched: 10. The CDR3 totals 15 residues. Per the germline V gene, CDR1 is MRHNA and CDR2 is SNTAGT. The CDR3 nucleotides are TGTGCCAGCAGTTTTGAGCGGGGACCCCCCAATGAGCAGTTCTTC. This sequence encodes CASSFERGPPNEQFF.

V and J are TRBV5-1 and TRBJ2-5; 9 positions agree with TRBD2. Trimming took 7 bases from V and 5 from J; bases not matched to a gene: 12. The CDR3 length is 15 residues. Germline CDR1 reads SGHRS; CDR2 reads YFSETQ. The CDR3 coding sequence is TGCGCCAGCCAGCTTGTCCTAGCGGGAAGGGAGACCCAGTACTTC. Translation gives CASQLVLAGRETQYF.

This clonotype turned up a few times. Here the CDR3 DNA reads TGCGCCAGCAGCTCAACCTTGACTAGCGGGAGCTCCTACAATGAGCAGTTCTTC. Translating gives CASSSTLTSGSSYNEQFF. The chain is built from TRBV5-1 and TRBJ2-1; 12 bases are a match to TRBD2. The CDR3 loop spans 18 amino acids. After removal of 3 bases from V and 0 bases from J, the junction contained 7 bases not matched to a gene. Germline lookup yields CDR1 SGHRS and CDR2 YFSETQ.

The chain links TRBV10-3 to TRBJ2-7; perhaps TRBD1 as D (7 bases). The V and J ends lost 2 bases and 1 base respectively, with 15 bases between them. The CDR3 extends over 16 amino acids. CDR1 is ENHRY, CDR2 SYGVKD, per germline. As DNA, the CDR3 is TGTGCCATCAGTGAGGGCTCAGGGGGGTCGTCCTACGAGCAGTACTTC. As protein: CAISEGSGGSSYEQYF.

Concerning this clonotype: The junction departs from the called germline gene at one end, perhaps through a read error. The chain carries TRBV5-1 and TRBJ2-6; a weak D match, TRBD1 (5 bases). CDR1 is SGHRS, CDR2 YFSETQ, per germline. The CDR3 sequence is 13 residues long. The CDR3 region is CASRAPGANVLTF. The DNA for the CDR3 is TGTGCCAGCAGGGCCCCTGGGGCCAACGTCCTGACTTTC.

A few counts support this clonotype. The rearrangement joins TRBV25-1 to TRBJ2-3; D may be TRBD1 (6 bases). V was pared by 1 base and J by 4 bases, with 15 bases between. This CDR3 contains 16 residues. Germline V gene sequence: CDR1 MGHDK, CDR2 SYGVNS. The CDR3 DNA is TGTGCCAGCAGTGAATCTTACAGGGTTTGGTCAGATACGCAGTATTTT. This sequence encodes CASSESYRVWSDTQYF.

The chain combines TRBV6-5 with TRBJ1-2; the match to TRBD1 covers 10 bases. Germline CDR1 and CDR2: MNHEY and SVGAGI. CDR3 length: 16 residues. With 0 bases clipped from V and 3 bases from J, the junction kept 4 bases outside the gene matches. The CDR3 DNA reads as TGTGCCAGCAGTTACTCCGGGACAGGGGTGCACTATGGCTACACCTTC. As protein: CASSYSGTGVHYGYTF.

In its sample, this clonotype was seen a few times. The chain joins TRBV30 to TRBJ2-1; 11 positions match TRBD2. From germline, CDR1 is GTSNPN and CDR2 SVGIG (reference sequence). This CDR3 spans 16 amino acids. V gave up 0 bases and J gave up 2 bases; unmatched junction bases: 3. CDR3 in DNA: TGTGCCTGGAGTGTACGACTAGCGGGGACCTACAATGAGCAGTTCTTC. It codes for CAWSVRLAGTYNEQFF.

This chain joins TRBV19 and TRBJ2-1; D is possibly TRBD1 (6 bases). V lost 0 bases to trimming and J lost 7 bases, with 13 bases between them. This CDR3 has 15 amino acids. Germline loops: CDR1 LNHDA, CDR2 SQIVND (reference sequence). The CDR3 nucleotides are TGTGCCAGTAGTATAGACAGGAGGACAGAAAATGAGCAGTTCTTC. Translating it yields CASSIDRRTENEQFF.

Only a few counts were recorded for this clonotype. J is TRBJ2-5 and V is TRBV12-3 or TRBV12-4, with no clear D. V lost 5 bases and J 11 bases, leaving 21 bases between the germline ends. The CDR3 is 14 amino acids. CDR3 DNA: TGTGCCAGCAGTCCAACACTGGCCGGATTTGAGCAGTACTTC. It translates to CASSPTLAGFEQYF.